The clone carrying this T cell receptor beta chain showed up just a few times. These data are taken from a study of T-cell reconstitution after alpha-beta-depleted transplantation in children. Unique molecular identifiers featured in how the TCRbeta library was prepared. Via MiXCR, TCRdb re-called the PCR reads, giving one row per CDR3 protein. The table includes about 310,000 distinct CDR3 sequences, approximately 23% detected once. The CDR3 totals 12 residues. Trimming shortened V by 4 bases and J by 3 bases, and 10 bases separated the two germline ends. Per the germline V gene, CDR1 is DFQATT and CDR2 is SNEGSKA (reference sequence).

The clonotype was recovered from a male patient aged 10 to 17 who had a stem cell transplant for acute lymphoblastic leukemia, so the T cells may come from the graft donor. The chain links TRBV20-1 to TRBJ2-7; no reliable D call. Source: PBMCs, mostly from graft donor cells, taken 180 days after TCRalphabeta/CD19-depleted stem cell transplant. CDR3 region: CSATQRGYEQYF. The CDR3 DNA reads TGCAGTGCTACCCAGCGAGGCTACGAGCAGTACTTC.